This T cell receptor (beta chain) was identified in a study of patients and donors after allogeneic stem cell transplantation. V lost 0 bases and J lost 3; bases outside the gene matches: 7. Germline V lookup: CDR1 DFQATT, CDR2 SNEGSKA (reference sequence). CDR3 length: 15 residues. TCRdb recomputed calls from the RT-PCR reads with MiXCR, one row per CDR3 protein. The repertoire holds about a million distinct CDR3 sequences, with roughly 17% as singletons. The source of this sequence is a human donor who was either an allogeneic HSCT recipient or a stem cell or donor lymphocyte infusion donor (not recorded which). It is not recorded whose cells these are; they may come from a transplant donor. V is TRBV20-1 and J is TRBJ2-7; 8 bases agree with TRBD1. The sequenced material came from blood, either unsorted or a sorted T cell fraction (not recorded which). For the CDR3, the DNA is TGCAGTGCTAGAGATCCGGCAGGGGGCAGCTACGAGCAGTACTTC. Protein: CSARDPAGGSYEQYF.